One sample yielded the 13 T cell receptor beta chains listed below, sequenced in a study of cytomegalovirus exposure and HLA in healthy donors (dated by TCRdb to about 2017). The library was prepared using the immunoSEQ multiplex PCR assay. TCRdb mirrors the immuneACCESS table, restricted to in-frame sequences. Some clones are absent from its copies; in checked studies, under half trace to an unresolved V gene, and the reason for the others is unknown. For this sample there are some 56,000 clones; around nine tenths appear just once. The ten largest clones capture 0.95% to 1.3% of the sample. The sample consisted of PBMCs. These receptors came from a man between 18 and 29 years old in good health and CMV-seronegative.

The CDR3: CASSGNAAAIDEQFF. The CDR3, as DNA: TGTGCCAGCAGTGGAAACGCGGCAGCGATCGATGAGCAGTTCTTC. J is TRBJ2-1 and V is TRBV2, with D unresolved. V dropped 4 bases and J dropped 8 bases, with 18 bases sitting between them. The CDR3 loop spans 15 amino acids. Germline lookup yields CDR1 SNHLY and CDR2 FYNNEI. Using reference TRBV2 and TRBJ2-1 for the parts outside the CDR3, the full variable domain is EPEVTQTPSHQVTQMGQEVILRCVPISNHLYFYWYRQILGQKVEFLVSFYNNEISEKSEIFDDQFSVERPDGSNFTLKIRSTKLEDSAMYFCASSGNAAAIDEQFFGPGTRLTVL.

The chain links TRBV4-2 to TRBJ2-2; TRBD2 matches at 14 bases. This CDR3 has 19 residues. The germline gives CDR1 LGHNA, CDR2 YNFKEQ. V gave up 0 bases and J gave up 6 bases; unmatched junction bases: 9. CDR3 region: CASSQDLGTSGRGSGELFF. CDR3 DNA: TGTGCCAGCAGCCAAGATTTGGGGACTAGCGGGAGAGGGTCCGGGGAGCTGTTTTTT.

The J gene is TRBJ2-1, the V gene TRBV7-2; 15 bases match TRBD2. With 5 bases clipped from V and 7 bases from J, the junction kept 6 bases outside the gene matches. Germline V gene sequence: CDR1 SGHTA, CDR2 FQGNSA. The CDR3 has 16 residues. DNA of the CDR3: TGTGCCAGCAGCCGGACTAGCGGGAGGGCTTGGAATGAGCAGTTCTTC. Translating it yields CASSRTSGRAWNEQFF. Full variable domain (remainder filled in from reference TRBV7-2 and TRBJ2-1): GAGVSQSPSNKVTEKGKDVELRCDPISGHTALYWYRQSLGQGLEFLIYFQGNSAPDKSGLPSDRFSAERTGGSVSTLTIQRTQQEDSAVYLCASSRTSGRAWNEQFFGPGTRLTVL.

The chain's CDR3 is CASSFSGKSNQPQHF. The CDR3, as DNA: TGTGCCAGCAGTTTTTCCGGGAAAAGCAATCAGCCCCAGCATTTT. This sequence joins TRBV27 and TRBJ1-5; D ambiguous. Between the trimmed V and J ends, which lost 3 bases and 1 base, there was a span of 10 bases. This CDR3 spans 15 amino acids. Germline V gene sequence: CDR1 MNHEY, CDR2 SMNVEV (reference sequence).

This rearrangement joins TRBV12-2 to TRBJ2-1; TRBD2, the D gene given by the table, was not confirmed from the DNA. TRBV12-2 is a documented pseudogene. CDR3 length: 17 residues. Here the CDR3 DNA reads TGTGCAAGTCGCTTTTTTCGGTTTCGGGGGGGGGTCGATGAGCAGTTCTTC. Translating it yields CASRFFRFRGGVDEQFF.

This chain uses TRBV21-1 with TRBJ2-7; no check of the table's D call, TRBD2, against the DNA was made. TRBV21-1 is annotated as a pseudogene. This CDR3 spans 19 amino acids. In DNA, the CDR3 is TGTGCCAGCAGCAAAGGGGGACTAGCGGGAGGGCCGAACACCTACGAGCAGTACTTC. This translates into CASSKGGLAGGPNTYEQYF.

The rearrangement links TRBV5-1 to TRBJ2-7, with TRBD1 as a possible D gene (6 bases). The germline V gene encodes CDR1 SGHRS and CDR2 YFSETQ. The CDR3 spans 15 residues. The ends were cut back, 3 bases at V and 2 bases at J, with 15 bases in the middle. CDR3 residues: CASSSLQGLTYEQYF. In DNA, the CDR3 is TGCGCCAGCAGCTCCCTACAGGGTCTTACCTACGAGCAGTACTTC.

The chain uses TRBV5-1 and TRBJ2-1; TRBD2 aligns across 8 bases. The V and J ends lost 4 bases and 8 bases, in that order; junction bases with no gene match: 11. This CDR3 has 15 residues. CDR1 and CDR2 from the germline V gene are SGHRS and YFSETQ. The CDR3 sequence is CASSSGLAGFHEQFF. The CDR3 DNA reads as TGCGCCAGCAGCAGTGGCCTAGCGGGCTTCCATGAGCAGTTCTTC.

This clone was seen a single time. V and J are TRBV10-3 and TRBJ2-3, with D possibly TRBD1 on 6 matching bases. CDR3 size: 14 residues. In germline, CDR1 is ENHRY, CDR2 SYGVKD. Trimming removed 6 bases at V and 6 bases at J, with 16 bases between. The CDR3 loop is CAISRQAHPDTQYF. The CDR3 DNA sequence: TGTGCCATCAGCCGACAGGCCCACCCGGATACGCAGTATTTT.

V and J are TRBV14 and TRBJ2-1, with D possibly being TRBD2 (5 bases). The CDR3 length is 13 residues. Germline CDR1 SGHDN, CDR2 FVKESK. V lost 0 bases and J lost 6, with 6 bases in between. As DNA, the CDR3 is TGTGCCAGCAGCCAAGATGGAGGCAATGAGCAGTTCTTC. Protein sequence: CASSQDGGNEQFF.

V and J are TRBV5-6 and TRBJ2-1; 7 nucleotides agree with TRBD2. The V gene's germline CDR1 is SGHDT and CDR2 YYEEEE. This CDR3 comprises 13 residues. V was clipped by 4 bases and J by 6 bases; unmatched bases: 4. The CDR3 protein is CASSAGDPNEQFF. The CDR3, as DNA: TGTGCCAGCAGCGCGGGGGACCCCAATGAGCAGTTCTTC.

The V and J genes are TRBV4-3 and TRBJ2-5; 9 bases fit TRBD1. The CDR3 sequence is 16 residues long. The J segment lost 5 bases and the V segment lost 0 bases, leaving 7 bases of the junction unmatched. CDR1 and CDR2 from the germline V gene are LGHNA and YSLEER. The CDR3 nucleotides are TGCGCCAGCAGCCAAGATAGTGGGACAGGGTCGGAGACCCAGTACTTC. Encoded protein: CASSQDSGTGSETQYF.

The chain combines TRBV11-3 with TRBJ2-3; TRBD1 might be the D (6 bases). Germline CDR1 reads SGHNT; CDR2 reads YENEEA. The CDR3 covers 17 residues. V was trimmed by 1 base and J by 1 base, leaving 15 bases between them. Here the CDR3 reads CASSLAQGSSGTDTQYF. In DNA form, the CDR3 reads TGTGCCAGCAGCTTAGCACAGGGAAGCTCTGGCACAGATACGCAGTATTTT.